These T cell receptor beta chains were read from a single sample in a study of T cells after posttransplantation cyclophosphamide. Libraries were prepared by immunoSEQ multiplex PCR; TCRdb keeps only in-frame clonotypes and omits some of them. The table lists a few thousand clones, with no singletons. Sample: PBMCs, taken after allogeneic stem cell transplant with posttransplant cyclophosphamide. These receptors were taken from a male patient between 55 and 70 years old who received an allogeneic stem cell transplant from a related donor and was CMV-positive. The graft donor may account for some of the T cells. Each CDR3 is given with its conserved first and last residue. The D gene is left open where the match is weak. Each size is once, few, many or a size class.

J gene | clone size | V gene | D gene | CDR3 protein | CDR3 DNA
TRBJ2-3 | many | TRBV6-5 | NA | CASSYRVTDTQYF | TGTGCCAGCAGTTACCGCGTTACAGATACGCAGTATTTT
TRBJ2-1 | many | TRBV12-5 | NA | CASGLEAEQFF | TGTGCTAGTGGCTTAGAGGCTGAGCAGTTCTTC
TRBJ1-3 | many | TRBV5-6 | NA | CASSGHFSGNTIYF | TGTGCCAGCAGCGGACACTTCTCTGGAAACACCATATATTTT
TRBJ2-7 | medium-sized | TRBV6-4 | TRBD2 | CASSQRTSGRSYEQYF | TGTGCCAGCAGTCAGAGAACTAGCGGGAGGTCCTACGAGCAGTACTTC
TRBJ1-6 | medium-sized | TRBV6-5 | NA | CASSYGAGDSPLHF | TGTGCCAGCAGTTACGGGGCAGGGGATTCACCCCTCCACTTT
TRBJ1-1 | many | TRBV9 | NA | CASSVGGTNANTEAFF | TGTGCCAGCAGCGTAGGGGGGACAAATGCCAACACTGAAGCTTTCTTT
TRBJ2-5 | large | TRBV7-7 | NA | CASNSGQPGQGTQYF | TGTGCTAGCAACTCCGGACAGCCCGGCCAAGGGACCCAGTACTTC
TRBJ2-3 | medium-sized | TRBV5-4 | NA | CASSLRGLVGTDTQYF | TGTGCCAGCAGCTTGCGAGGCTTAGTTGGGACAGATACGCAGTATTTT
TRBJ2-3 | medium-sized | TRBV14 | TRBD1 | CASSPDRGRADTQYF | TGTGCCAGCAGCCCGGACAGGGGGAGGGCAGATACGCAGTATTTT
TRBJ2-3 | many | TRBV4-1 | TRBD2 | CASSPTSGRIADTQYF | TGCGCCAGCAGCCCAACTAGCGGGAGGATCGCAGATACGCAGTATTTT
TRBJ1-1 | medium-sized | TRBV6-1 | NA | CASSDYGGPEAFF | TGTGCCAGCAGTGACTACGGGGGACCTGAAGCTTTCTTT
TRBJ1-6 | many | TRBV9 | NA | CASSVTDSYNSPLHF | TGTGCCAGCAGCGTAACAGACAGCTATAATTCACCCCTCCACTTT
TRBJ2-3 | many | TRBV7-8 | TRBD1 | CASSSPQGLGTGTQYF | TGTGCCAGCAGTTCACCACAGGGGCTGGGGACAGGTACGCAGTATTTT
TRBJ1-6 | medium-sized | TRBV10-3 | NA | CAISQVNSPLHF | TGTGCCATCAGTCAGGTTAATTCACCCCTCCACTTT
TRBJ2-3 | many | TRBV2 | NA | CASSTRFTRTDTQYF | TGTGCCAGCAGTACTAGGTTTACACGCACAGATACGCAGTATTTT
TRBJ2-2 | many | TRBV5-1 | TRBD1 | CASSPDRGSVGELFF | TGCGCCAGCAGCCCGGACAGGGGAAGCGTTGGGGAGCTGTTTTTT
TRBJ2-1 | medium-sized | TRBV5-1 | TRBD2 | CASSLGSGGLNEQFF | TGCGCCAGCAGCTTGGGAAGCGGGGGGTTGAATGAGCAGTTCTTC
TRBJ1-1 | medium-sized | TRBV2 | NA | CASSVRQNTEAFF | TGTGCCAGCAGTGTTAGACAAAACACTGAAGCTTTCTTT